These 22 T cell receptor beta chains share one sample of origin, sequenced in a study of CD8 T cells in ankylosing spondylitis. TCRdb re-called the 5' RACE reads through MiXCR, storing one row per CDR3 protein. The sample has 30,000 or so distinct CDR3 sequences, roughly 5.3% seen once. Specimen: blood, either unsorted or a sorted T cell fraction (not recorded which). These receptors all come from a female donor with ankylosing spondylitis or in good health (not recorded which).

Ten or more counts support this clonotype. This rearrangement joins TRBV9 to TRBJ2-3, with D maybe TRBD2 (6 bases). The CDR3 sequence is 16 residues long. From germline, CDR1 is SGDLS and CDR2 YYNGEE. V was pared by 4 bases and J by 1 base, with 16 bases between. CDR3 DNA: TGTGCCAGCAGCTCTCCGACTAGTATGGGCACAGATACGCAGTATTTT. This codes for CASSSPTSMGTDTQYF.

Ten or more counts support this clonotype. The rearrangement joins TRBV9 to TRBJ2-1; D is possibly TRBD2 (8 bases). Trimming removed 3 bases from V and 10 bases from J, with 14 bases in between. This CDR3 contains 13 residues. Germline V lookup: CDR1 SGDLS, CDR2 YYNGEE. CDR3 coding DNA: TGTGCCAGCAGCGAGGGGGCGGGGGGCGAGCAGTTCTTC. This gives the protein CASSEGAGGEQFF.

This clonotype has ten or more counts. This chain connects TRBV5-1 to TRBJ1-5; 9 bases fit TRBD1. The CDR3 extends over 16 amino acids. Per the germline V gene, CDR1 is SGHRS and CDR2 is YFSETQ. Losses at the gene ends were 5 bases for V and 1 base for J; bases not matched to a gene: 7. CDR3 in amino acids: CASSRLDRGSNQPQHF. The CDR3 DNA reads as TGCGCCAGCAGTAGACTGGACAGGGGAAGCAATCAGCCCCAGCATTTT.

This clonotype was seen many times. The gene calls are TRBV9 and TRBJ2-7; 10 bases are a match to TRBD1. The germline V gene has CDR1 SGDLS and CDR2 YYNGEE. V trimming: 0 bases; J trimming: 6 bases; junction bases outside the gene matches: 3. This CDR3 is built from 14 residues. The CDR3, as DNA: TGTGCCAGCAGCGTAGAGTGGACAGGGGGCGAGCAGTACTTC. Translation gives CASSVEWTGGEQYF.

This clonotype was seen at least ten times. The CDR3 nucleotides read TGTGCCAGCAGCGTTTCCAGTGACATCGTCAATGAGCAGTTCTTC. Translating it yields CASSVSSDIVNEQFF. This chain connects TRBV9 to TRBJ2-1; D not certain. The CDR3 has 15 amino acids. V was clipped by 2 bases and J by 6 bases, with 15 bases between them. Germline assignment: CDR1 SGDLS and CDR2 YYNGEE.

This clonotype was recorded at least ten times. The CDR3 protein is CASSPRTGSTDTQYF. The DNA for the CDR3 is TGTGCCAGCAGCCCCCGGACGGGAAGCACAGATACGCAGTATTTT. The chain employs TRBV9 and TRBJ2-3; possibly TRBD2 for D (5 bases). The CDR3 has 15 amino acids. Germline V CDR1 and CDR2: SGDLS, YYNGEE. Deletions cut 4 bases from V and 0 bases from J, with 12 bases between.

This clonotype has at least ten counts. The CDR3 DNA reads TGTGCCAGCAGCCAAGCGGTAGCGGGAGGGGACAATGAGCAGTTCTTC. Encoded protein: CASSQAVAGGDNEQFF. The rearrangement links TRBV9 to TRBJ2-1; 11 bases align to TRBD2. Germline values: CDR1 SGDLS, CDR2 YYNGEE. CDR3 length equals 16 residues. Trimming took 4 bases from V and 5 from J; bases not matched to a gene: 8.

This clonotype was seen at least ten times. The chain combines TRBV9 with TRBJ2-1; D is uncertain. The V end was cut by 5 bases, the J end by 4 bases, with 13 bases between. This CDR3 contains 14 residues. Germline V gene lookup returns CDR1 SGDLS and CDR2 YYNGEE. The CDR3 coding sequence is TGTGCCAGCAGTAATCCGACACTTTACAATGAGCAGTTCTTC. It is translated as CASSNPTLYNEQFF.

Many counts were recorded for this clonotype. The chain has TRBV9 and TRBJ1-3; D unresolved. From germline, CDR1 is SGDLS and CDR2 YYNGEE. The CDR3 covers 13 residues. V lost 4 bases and J lost 3, with 8 bases in between. CDR3 in amino acids: CASSPQVGNTIYF. CDR3 DNA: TGTGCCAGCAGCCCCCAAGTTGGAAACACCATATATTTT.

This clonotype came up many times. This chain uses TRBV9 with TRBJ2-1; 7 positions match TRBD2. The junction had 8 bases not matched to a gene; V was cut back by 4 bases and J by 4 bases. CDR1 and CDR2 (germline): SGDLS, YYNGEE. This CDR3 has 15 amino acids. Here the CDR3 reads CASSPNSGGYNEQFF. The CDR3 DNA reads as TGTGCCAGCAGCCCCAATTCCGGGGGGTACAATGAGCAGTTCTTC.

The chain employs TRBV9 and TRBJ1-1; a weak D match, TRBD1 (5 bases). V dropped 4 bases and J dropped 1 base, with 17 bases sitting between them. CDR1 SGDLS and CDR2 YYNGEE come from the germline V gene. The CDR3 contains 16 residues. The DNA for the CDR3 is TGTGCCAGCAGCCGCATTCAAGGGGCTTGGAACACTGAAGCTTTCTTT. Translation gives CASSRIQGAWNTEAFF.

For this clonotype: This clone may be a read error of a much larger clone one base away. No conserved phenylalanine or tryptophan is present at the end of the CDR3, so a read error is the likely explanation. V gene TRBV9 combines with J gene TRBJ1-3; D gene uncertain. The CDR3 has 13 residues. From germline, CDR1 is SGDLS and CDR2 YYNGEE. Trimming shortened V by 0 bases and J by 6 bases, and 7 bases separated the two germline ends. The chain's CDR3 is CASSVEAVNTIYI. CDR3 DNA sequence: TGTGCCAGCAGCGTAGAAGCAGTAAACACCATATATATT.

Ten or more counts support this clonotype. The rearrangement joins TRBV9 to TRBJ2-2, with 8 positions matching TRBD1. Germline V lookup: CDR1 SGDLS, CDR2 YYNGEE. The CDR3 extends over 15 amino acids. Losses at the gene ends were 4 bases for V and 4 bases for J; bases not matched to a gene: 6. CDR3 residues: CASSPLGQGTGELFF. DNA of the CDR3: TGTGCCAGCAGCCCCCTAGGACAGGGCACCGGGGAGCTGTTTTTT.

This clonotype has at least ten counts. The chain couples TRBV9 to TRBJ2-5; 11 bases align to TRBD2. The CDR3 consists of 15 residues. Germline V CDR1 and CDR2: SGDLS, YYNGEE. With 2 bases clipped from V and 4 bases from J, the junction kept 4 bases outside the gene matches. CDR3 sequence: CASSVTGTSGETQYF. Here the CDR3 DNA reads TGTGCCAGCAGCGTTACCGGGACTAGCGGAGAGACCCAGTACTTC.

Only a few counts were recorded for this clonotype. V and J are TRBV9 and TRBJ2-5, with 10 bases lining up with TRBD2. Per the germline V gene, CDR1 is SGDLS and CDR2 is YYNGEE. The CDR3 loop spans 16 amino acids. After removal of 3 bases from V and 3 bases from J, the junction contained 8 bases not matched to a gene. CDR3 nucleotides: TGTGCCAGCAGCGCTTCGACTAGCGGGTGGGAAGAGACCCAGTACTTC. Translated, it gives CASSASTSGWEETQYF.

The chain has TRBV9 and TRBJ2-7; 13 bases are a match to TRBD2. The germline CDR1 and CDR2 sequences are SGDLS and YYNGEE. The CDR3 is made up of 16 amino acids. V lost 4 bases to trimming and J lost 1 base; unmatched junction nucleotides: 5. The CDR3 loop reads CASSPTSGGVSYEQYF. Written as DNA, the CDR3 is TGTGCCAGCAGCCCAACTAGCGGGGGGGTTTCCTACGAGCAGTACTTC.

On this clonotype itself: A read error may explain this, as a much larger clone is one base away. The genes are TRBV6-5 and TRBJ2-5; unclear D gene. Germline CDR1 reads MNHEY; CDR2 reads SVGAGI. This CDR3 contains 12 residues. DNA for the CDR3: TGTGCCGGCAGTTACTCGTTCGGGTCCCGGGACTTC. It yields the protein CAGSYSFGSRDF.

This clonotype was detected many times. V usage is TRBV9 and J usage is TRBJ2-3; D is perhaps TRBD1 (6 bases). CDR1 is SGDLS and CDR2 is YYNGEE in the germline V gene. The CDR3 runs 18 residues. The ends were cut back, 0 bases at V and 1 base at J, with 18 bases in the middle. CDR3 DNA sequence: TGTGCCAGCAGCGTAGCTACCCGGGTACCAGGGGGCACAGATACGCAGTATTTT. Protein: CASSVATRVPGGTDTQYF.

This clonotype was seen repeatedly, ten times or more. CDR3 DNA: TGTGCCAGCAGCCCCACCCCCGGCGGAACCTACGAGCAGTACTTC. This gives the protein CASSPTPGGTYEQYF. V and J are TRBV9 and TRBJ2-7; D call uncertain. Trimming took 4 bases from V and 2 from J, leaving 16 bases between them. The germline V gene encodes CDR1 SGDLS and CDR2 YYNGEE. This CDR3 spans 15 amino acids.

This clonotype came up many times. The chain is built from TRBV9 and TRBJ2-5; TRBD1 is a possible D gene (6 bases). Between the trimmed V and J ends, which lost 0 bases and 2 bases, there was a span of 14 bases. The CDR3 has 16 residues. Germline loops: CDR1 SGDLS, CDR2 YYNGEE. CDR3 nucleotides: TGTGCCAGCAGCGTAGGGACAGATAGAACGCAAGAGACCCAGTACTTC. As protein: CASSVGTDRTQETQYF.

The V gene is TRBV9, the J gene TRBJ1-1, with D possibly being TRBD1 (5 bases). The CDR3 has 13 amino acids. Between the trimmed V and J ends, which lost 4 bases and 3 bases, there was a span of 10 bases. Germline CDR1 reads SGDLS; CDR2 reads YYNGEE. CDR3 DNA: TGTGCCAGCAGCTTCACGGGGGACACTGAAGCTTTCTTT. Its protein is CASSFTGDTEAFF.

This clonotype was observed many times. The gene calls are TRBV9 and TRBJ2-1; 8 nucleotides agree with TRBD1. The germline gives CDR1 SGDLS, CDR2 YYNGEE. V trimming: 2 bases; J trimming: 9 bases; junction bases outside the gene matches: 10. This CDR3 comprises 15 residues. The CDR3: CASSVKGQGAAEQFF. The CDR3 region has the DNA TGTGCCAGCAGCGTCAAGGGCCAGGGGGCGGCTGAGCAGTTCTTC.